The 8 T cell receptor beta chains listed next were all sequenced from one sample in a study of CD8 T cells in ankylosing spondylitis. TCRdb analysed the 5' RACE reads with MiXCR anew, one entry per CDR3 protein. This sample has 250,000 to 350,000 distinct CDR3 sequences; about 20% occur once, and the top ten carry under 4%. Sequencing was performed on blood, either unsorted or a sorted T cell fraction (not recorded which). Every receptor here comes from a female donor with ankylosing spondylitis or in good health (not recorded which).

J is TRBJ1-5 and V is TRBV18; D might be TRBD1 (5 bases). Trimming took 2 bases from V and 6 from J, leaving 8 bases between them. In germline, CDR1 is KGHSH, CDR2 LQKENI. CDR3 size: 13 residues. This CDR3 reads CASSPGDLQPQHF. The CDR3 nucleotides read TGTGCCAGCTCACCAGGGGACCTTCAGCCCCAGCATTTT.

This chain joins TRBV7-9 and TRBJ1-2; possible D gene TRBD1, 5 bases. Trimming pared 2 bases from V and 7 bases from J, leaving 5 bases between. The CDR3 is 11 amino acids. Germline V CDR1 and CDR2: SEHNR, FQNEAQ (reference sequence). The CDR3 nucleotides read TGTGCCAGCAGCTTACAGGGTGGCTACACCTTC. The encoded protein is CASSLQGGYTF. The whole variable domain, remainder taken from reference TRBV7-9 and TRBJ1-2, is DTGVSQNPRHKITKRGQNVTFRCDPISEHNRLYWYRQTLGQGPEFLTYFQNEAQLEKSRLLSDRFSAERPKGSFSTLEIQRTEQGDSAMYLCASSLQGGYTFGSGTRLTVV.

In its sample, this clonotype was seen many times. V usage is TRBV6-6 and J usage is TRBJ2-3; D remains ambiguous. Germline V lookup: CDR1 MNHNY, CDR2 SVGAGI (reference sequence). V was clipped by 6 bases and J by 6 bases, with 13 bases between them. CDR3 length: 13 residues. CDR3 bases: TGTGCCAGCAGCTCCCACATTATGGATACGCAGTATTTT. Translated, it gives CASSSHIMDTQYF.

Only a few counts were recorded for this clonotype. The rearrangement links TRBV7-2 to TRBJ2-1; D is perhaps TRBD2 (5 bases). Trimming removed 2 bases from V and 0 bases from J, with 5 bases in between. The CDR3 has 14 residues. CDR1 and CDR2 (germline): SGHTA, FQGNSA. The CDR3, as DNA: TGTGCCAGCAGCTTAAGCGGCTCCTACAATGAGCAGTTCTTC. The encoded protein is CASSLSGSYNEQFF. Variable domain in full (rest from reference TRBV7-2 and TRBJ2-1): GAGVSQSPSNKVTEKGKDVELRCDPISGHTALYWYRQSLGQGLEFLIYFQGNSAPDKSGLPSDRFSAERTGGSVSTLTIQRTQQEDSAVYLCASSLSGSYNEQFFGPGTRLTVL.

This clonotype was recorded a few times. The chain combines TRBV7-8 with TRBJ2-3; maybe TRBD2 (6 bases). This CDR3 is 17 amino acids long. V lost 2 bases and J lost 0, with 15 bases in between. Germline assignment: CDR1 SGHVS and CDR2 FQNEAQ. In DNA form, the CDR3 reads TGTGCCAGCAGCTTAAAACTAGCCGTGACTAGCACAGATACGCAGTATTTT. Translating gives CASSLKLAVTSTDTQYF.

The chain joins TRBV19 to TRBJ1-1; D is unclear. Germline V gives CDR1 LNHDA, CDR2 SQIVND (reference sequence). The CDR3 consists of 13 residues. Trimming pared 3 bases from V and 3 bases from J, leaving 8 bases between. The CDR3, as DNA: TGTGCCAGTAGTATTCAAAGGGACACTGAAGCTTTCTTT. It codes for CASSIQRDTEAFF.

V gene TRBV6-1 combines with J gene TRBJ1-6; weak D call: TRBD1 (5 bases). V lost 5 bases to trimming and J lost 5 bases, with 13 bases between them. This CDR3 contains 15 residues. The germline CDR1 and CDR2 sequences are MNHNS and SASEGT. The DNA of the CDR3 is TGTGCCAGCAGTCGCGCAGGGTGGGATAATTCACCCCTCCACTTT. This sequence encodes CASSRAGWDNSPLHF.

This clonotype was counted a few times. The V gene is TRBV9, the J gene TRBJ2-1; 10 nucleotides agree with TRBD2. Germline V lookup: CDR1 SGDLS, CDR2 YYNGEE. The CDR3 extends over 14 amino acids. V shed 4 bases, J shed 6 bases, and the junction held 4 bases outside the gene matches. In DNA, the CDR3 is TGTGCCAGCAGCTTGAGGACTAGCGGCAATGAGCAGTTCTTC. Amino acid sequence: CASSLRTSGNEQFF.